The TCR beta chain under discussion was sequenced for a study of regulatory T cells in long-lasting Graves disease. Findings and limits, study-wide: When disease was persistent, TRBV28, TRBJ1-2 and TRBJ2-5 were the favored segments.

This clonotype was recorded at least ten times. What it binds is unknown. CDR1 is SNHLY and CDR2 is FYNNEI in the germline V gene. This CDR3 has 16 amino acids. Trimming shortened V by 4 bases and J by 5 bases, and 20 bases separated the two germline ends. Both iRepertoire HTBI primers and Arm-PCR of CDR3 regions were used to build the TCR beta libraries. One entry per CDR3 protein results from TCRdb running MiXCR on the multiplex PCR reads. Among about 210,000 distinct CDR3 sequences listed, roughly 20% were seen once. Time point meaning: newly diagnosed GD, antithyroid drugs for less than 3 months. Researchers made the TCR library from RNA that was extracted from PBMCs. An endocrinology department located in Xi'an, China, was where the patients came from. The same specimen was also included in a second study, on T cells in Graves' hyperthyroidism and ophthalmopathy.

This receptor was obtained from a woman aged 25 to 39 with Graves disease. The J gene is TRBJ1-2, the V gene TRBV2, with D tentatively TRBD1 (5 bases). Sequencing used peripheral blood mononuclear cells (PBMCs), obtained at new diagnosis, from a patient treated with antithyroid drugs. CDR3 in DNA: TGTGCCAGCAGTGTTGAAGGGAAGGGGTATGGTTATGGCTACACCTTC. Translated: CASSVEGKGYGYGYTF.